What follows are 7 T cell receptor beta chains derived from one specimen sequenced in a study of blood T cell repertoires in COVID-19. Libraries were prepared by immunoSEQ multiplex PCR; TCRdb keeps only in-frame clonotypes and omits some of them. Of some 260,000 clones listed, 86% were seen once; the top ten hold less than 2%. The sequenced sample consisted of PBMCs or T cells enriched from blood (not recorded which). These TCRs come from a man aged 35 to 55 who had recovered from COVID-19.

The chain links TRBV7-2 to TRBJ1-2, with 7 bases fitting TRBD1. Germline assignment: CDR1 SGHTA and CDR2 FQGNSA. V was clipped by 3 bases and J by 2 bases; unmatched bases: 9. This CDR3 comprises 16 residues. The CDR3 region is CASSFADRAINYGYTF. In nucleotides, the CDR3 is TGTGCCAGCAGCTTCGCCGACAGGGCCATAAACTATGGCTACACCTTC.

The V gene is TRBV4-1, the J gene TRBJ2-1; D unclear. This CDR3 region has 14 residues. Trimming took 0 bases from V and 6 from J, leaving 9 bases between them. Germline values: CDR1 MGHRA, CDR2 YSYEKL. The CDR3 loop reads CASSQDRVGNEQFF. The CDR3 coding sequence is TGCGCCAGCAGCCAAGATCGGGTGGGCAATGAGCAGTTCTTC.

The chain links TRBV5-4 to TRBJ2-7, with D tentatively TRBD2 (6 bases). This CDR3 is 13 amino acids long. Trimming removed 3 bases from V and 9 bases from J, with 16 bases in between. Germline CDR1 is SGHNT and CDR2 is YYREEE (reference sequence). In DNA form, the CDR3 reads TGTGCCAGCAGCTCGACTAGTAGCTTATCGCAGTACTTC. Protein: CASSSTSSLSQYF. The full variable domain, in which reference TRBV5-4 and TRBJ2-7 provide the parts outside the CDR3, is ETGVTQSPTHLIKTRGQQVTLRCSSQSGHNTVSWYQQALGQGPQFIFQYYREEENGRGNFPPRFSGLQFPNYSSELNVNALELDDSALYLCASSSTSSLSQYFGPGTRLTVT.

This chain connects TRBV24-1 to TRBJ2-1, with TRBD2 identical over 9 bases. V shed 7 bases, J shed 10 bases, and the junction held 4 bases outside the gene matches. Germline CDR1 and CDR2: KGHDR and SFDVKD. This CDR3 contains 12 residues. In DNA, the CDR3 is TGTGCCACCAGAGCGGGAGGCGGAGAGCAGTTCTTC. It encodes CATRAGGGEQFF.

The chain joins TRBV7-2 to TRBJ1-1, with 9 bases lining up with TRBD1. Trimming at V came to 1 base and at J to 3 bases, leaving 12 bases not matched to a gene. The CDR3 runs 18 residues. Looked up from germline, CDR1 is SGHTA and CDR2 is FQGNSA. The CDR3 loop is CASSLGFRGQGLDTEAFF. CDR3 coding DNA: TGTGCCAGCAGCTTAGGATTTAGGGGACAGGGTTTGGACACTGAAGCTTTCTTT.

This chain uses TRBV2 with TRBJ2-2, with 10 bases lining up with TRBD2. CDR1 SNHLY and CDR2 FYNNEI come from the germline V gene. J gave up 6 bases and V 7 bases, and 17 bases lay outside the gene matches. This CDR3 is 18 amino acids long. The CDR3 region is CASKGRWLAGGLAGELFF. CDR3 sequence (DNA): TGTGCCAGCAAAGGGAGGTGGTTAGCGGGAGGCTTGGCCGGGGAGCTGTTTTTT.

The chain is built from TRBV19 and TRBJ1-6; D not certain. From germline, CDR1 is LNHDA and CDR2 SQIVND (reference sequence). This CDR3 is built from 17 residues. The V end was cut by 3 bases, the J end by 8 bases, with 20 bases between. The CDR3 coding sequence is TGTGCCAGTAGTATTGGAGGCCGCGGCGCGGGGTATTCACCCCTCCACTTT. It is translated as CASSIGGRGAGYSPLHF.